These T cell receptor beta chains were read from a single sample in a study of CD8+ T cells in alopecia areata. Generated by immunoSEQ multiplex PCR, the TCRdb table keeps only in-frame clones and is missing some. The data show 150,000 to 200,000 clones, roughly three fifths seen once. This specimen consisted of CD4+ T cells sorted from blood, obtained at roughly week 49, from a patient treated with tofacitinib. The receptors derive from a human donor with alopecia areata. CDR3s include the opening cysteine and the closing phenylalanine or tryptophan. Each record gives: D gene, J gene, clone size, V gene, CDR3 protein, CDR3 DNA. D genes are given only for firm matches. The size entry is marked missing in some rows and otherwise reads once, few, many or a size class.

TRBD1 | TRBJ1-2 | few | TRBV9 | CASTIYTGGHGYTF | TGTGCCAGCACCATATATACAGGGGGCCATGGCTACACCTTC
- | TRBJ1-2 | few | TRBV6-1 | CASSAIDGNYGYTF | TGTGCCAGCAGTGCGATAGACGGGAACTATGGCTACACCTTC
- | TRBJ2-7 | - | TRBV7-6 | CASSFGGGVSEQYF | TGTGCCAGCAGCTTTGGAGGAGGGGTATCCGAGCAGTACTTC
- | TRBJ1-4 | - | TRBV29-1 | CSVLTRGEKLFF | TGCAGCGTTCTTACGCGGGGAGAAAAACTGTTTTTT
- | TRBJ2-3 | - | TRBV18 | CASSPEGDTQYF | TGTGCCAGCTCACCAGAGGGAGATACGCAGTATTTT
- | TRBJ1-1 | - | TRBV29-1 | CSVEGRMNTEAFF | TGCAGCGTTGAAGGGCGGATGAACACTGAAGCTTTCTTT
- | TRBJ2-6 | few | TRBV19 | CASRAEGALGANVLTF | TGTGCCAGTCGGGCGGAGGGGGCACTTGGGGCCAACGTCCTGACTTTC
- | TRBJ1-2 | - | TRBV2 | CATELTEGGYTF | TGTGCCACGGAACTAACAGAGGGCGGCTACACCTTC
TRBD2 | TRBJ2-1 | - | TRBV7-2 | CASSSSSGGDNEQFF | TGTGCCAGCAGCTCATCTAGCGGGGGGGACAATGAGCAGTTCTTC
TRBD2 | TRBJ2-7 | - | TRBV14 | CASSQLAGPRAYEQYF | TGTGCCAGCAGCCAATTAGCGGGTCCACGAGCCTACGAGCAGTACTTC
- | TRBJ1-1 | - | TRBV30 | CALNLQTNTEAFF | TGTGCCTTAAATCTACAGACGAACACTGAAGCTTTCTTT
- | TRBJ1-4 | - | TRBV30 | CAWSASQGGSEKLFF | TGTGCCTGGAGTGCTTCACAGGGCGGGAGTGAAAAACTGTTTTTT
- | TRBJ1-2 | - | TRBV9 | CASSVGKGDFGYTF | TGTGCCAGCAGCGTAGGAAAAGGGGACTTTGGCTACACCTTC
- | TRBJ2-7 | - | TRBV6-1 | CATTRRHYEQYF | TGTGCCACGACTAGACGTCACTACGAGCAGTACTTC
- | TRBJ1-1 | - | TRBV19 | CASSIERRNTEAFF | TGTGCCAGTAGTATCGAGCGCCGGAACACTGAAGCTTTCTTT
TRBD1 | TRBJ2-2 | - | TRBV4-3 | CASSHANRGRGTGELFF | TGCGCCAGCAGCCACGCGAACAGGGGGCGCGGCACCGGGGAGCTGTTTTTT
- | TRBJ2-7 | few | TRBV29-1 | CSVDSEDTYEQYF | TGCAGCGTTGATAGTGAGGACACCTACGAGCAGTACTTC
- | TRBJ1-4 | - | TRBV7-6 | CASSFVAGASVPTNEKLFF | TGTGCCAGCAGCTTCGTGGCAGGGGCGAGCGTACCAACTAATGAAAAACTGTTTTTT
TRBD2 | TRBJ2-1 | once | TRBV25-1 | CASSESGTRKFF | TGTGCCAGCAGTGAATCGGGGACTAGGAAGTTCTTC
- | TRBJ2-3 | - | TRBV7-6 | CASSPPVGDTQYF | TGTGCCAGCAGCCCTCCTGTCGGAGATACGCAGTATTTT
TRBD2 | TRBJ2-1 | - | TRBV29-1 | CSVFRALAGGFGDEQFF | TGCAGCGTTTTCCGGGCCCTAGCGGGGGGTTTCGGCGATGAGCAGTTCTTC
- | TRBJ2-2 | few | TRBV11-2 | CATIPGGHGELFF | TGTGCCACCATACCCGGGGGGCACGGGGAGCTGTTTTTT
TRBD1 | TRBJ1-2 | - | TRBV27 | CASAPGQSMSATF | TGTGCCAGCGCACCGGGACAGTCTATGTCGGCCACCTTC
- | TRBJ2-1 | few | TRBV7-2 | CASSLRTGEQQFF | TGTGCCAGCAGCTTACGGACTGGCGAACAGCAGTTCTTC
- | TRBJ1-2 | few | TRBV29-1 | CSVEGGNRGYTF | TGCAGCGTTGAAGGGGGCAATCGTGGCTACACCTTC
- | TRBJ1-1 | - | TRBV5-6 | CASSLAAVRDTEAFF | TGTGCCAGCAGCTTGGCGGCCGTGAGGGATACTGAAGCTTTCTTT
- | TRBJ1-2 | - | TRBV2 | CASSDLAAYYGYTF | TGTGCCAGCAGTGATCTTGCGGCGTACTATGGCTACACCTTC
- | TRBJ2-5 | - | TRBV29-1 | CSVVGGGAETQYF | TGCAGCGTTGTAGGCGGGGGCGCGGAGACCCAGTACTTC
TRBD1 | TRBJ1-1 | - | TRBV29-1 | CSVGGTTGGNTEAFF | TGCAGCGTGGGAGGAACTACAGGGGGGAACACTGAAGCTTTCTTT
- | TRBJ1-1 | - | TRBV4-2 | CASSASAGKNTEAFF | TGTGCCAGCAGCGCATCAGCCGGGAAGAACACTGAAGCTTTCTTT
- | TRBJ2-3 | - | TRBV29-1 | CSARMDTTQYF | TGCAGCGCACGAATGGATACGACGCAGTATTTT
TRBD1 | TRBJ1-5 | once | TRBV15 | CATSIQGVNQPQHF | TGTGCCACCAGCATACAGGGGGTAAATCAGCCCCAGCATTTT
- | TRBJ2-4 | - | TRBV5-5 | CASRSRGTENIQYF | TGTGCCAGCAGATCACGCGGGACAGAAAACATTCAGTACTTC
- | TRBJ2-7 | - | TRBV15 | CATREGGSYEQYF | TGTGCCACCAGGGAAGGGGGTTCCTACGAGCAGTACTTC
- | TRBJ2-5 | - | TRBV15 | CATSRDHRGWETQYF | TGTGCCACCAGCAGAGATCATCGGGGTTGGGAGACCCAGTACTTC
TRBD2 | TRBJ2-5 | few | TRBV30 | CAWSVLGTIQETQYF | TGTGCCTGGAGTGTACTGGGGACTATCCAAGAGACCCAGTACTTC
- | TRBJ1-5 | few | TRBV30 | CAWSQGGGSNQPQHF | TGTGCCTGGAGTCAAGGCGGGGGGAGCAATCAGCCCCAGCATTTT
TRBD1 | TRBJ1-1 | - | TRBV7-2 | CASSPPDRGTEAFF | TGTGCCAGCAGCCCCCCCGACAGGGGCACTGAAGCTTTCTTT
TRBD1 | TRBJ1-2 | - | TRBV15 | CATSRVSTGTGVYYTF | TGTGCCACCAGCAGAGTCTCTACCGGGACAGGGGTGTACTACACCTTC
TRBD2 | TRBJ2-7 | - | TRBV7-2 | CASSAGLAPYEQYF | TGTGCCAGCAGCGCCGGACTAGCGCCCTACGAGCAGTACTTC